The 28 T cell receptor beta chains in this list originate from one sample, sequenced in a study of metastatic and nonmetastatic thyroid tumors. All patients reached thyroid surgery having received no treatment beforehand. TCRdb called clones again from the PCR reads with MiXCR. The sample holds several thousand clones; about 29% are singletons and the top ten take 25% to 30%. The sample taken for sequencing was tumor tissue. The receptors were gathered from a female donor with papillary thyroid cancer or a benign thyroid nodule (not recorded which). Some clones in this sample may be carry-over from other donors' samples.

This clone came up a few times. The rearrangement uses TRBV28 and TRBJ1-2; no clear D. Germline CDR1 is MDHEN and CDR2 is SYDVKM. V was pared by 7 bases and J by 4 bases, with 10 bases between. CDR3 length equals 12 residues. In DNA, the CDR3 is TGTGCCAGCAAAATGGAACTCTATGGCTACACCTTC. Residues: CASKMELYGYTF.

The chain uses TRBV20-1 and TRBJ2-7; D gene uncertain. Deletions cut 4 bases from V and 0 bases from J, with 13 bases between. CDR1 and CDR2 (germline): DFQATT, SNEGSKA (reference sequence). The CDR3 has 14 residues. CDR3 nucleotide sequence: TGCAGTGCTATACTCCGGTACAGCTCCTACGAGCAGTACTTC. Protein: CSAILRYSSYEQYF.

This clone was observed a few times. The chain combines TRBV6-1 with TRBJ2-7; possibly TRBD2 for D (5 bases). Trimming stripped 4 bases from V and 0 bases from J, with 7 bases between. The germline CDR1 and CDR2 sequences are MNHNS and SASEGT. The CDR3 is 13 residues long. The CDR3 DNA follows: TGTGCCAGCAGTGTACGGGACTCCTACGAGCAGTACTTC. Its translation: CASSVRDSYEQYF.

This clone came up many times. This rearrangement joins TRBV20-1 to TRBJ2-1, with D uncertain. V dropped 4 bases and J dropped 5 bases, with 6 bases sitting between them. Looked up from germline, CDR1 is DFQATT and CDR2 is SNEGSKA (reference sequence). This CDR3 region has 11 residues. CDR3 sequence (DNA): TGCAGTGCTAAGAGGAACAATGAGCAGTTCTTC. Translated, it gives CSAKRNNEQFF.

This clone was observed a few times. The V and J genes are TRBV12-3 or TRBV12-4 and TRBJ2-5; 10 bases align to TRBD2. After removal of 5 bases from V and 7 bases from J, the junction contained 13 bases not matched to a gene. The length of the CDR3 is 16 residues. CDR3 sequence (DNA): TGTGCCAGCAGTCCCGGACTAGCGGAGTTTGACGGGACCCAGTACTTC. This sequence encodes CASSPGLAEFDGTQYF.

This chain uses TRBV28 with TRBJ1-2, with a tentative D call TRBD1 (5 bases). CDR3 length: 13 amino acids. The germline V and J ends were trimmed by 6 bases and 4 bases, with 12 bases remaining between them. The germline CDR1 and CDR2 sequences are MDHEN and SYDVKM. The DNA for the CDR3 is TGTGCCAGCAGAGCAGACGGGACCTATGGCTACACCTTC. Translation gives CASRADGTYGYTF.

The CDR3 nucleotides are TGCAGTGCGTGGTTCGGGGACCGAAACACCATATATTTT. This sequence encodes CSAWFGDRNTIYF. The chain employs TRBV20-1 and TRBJ1-3, with TRBD1 as a possible D gene (5 bases). Germline lookup yields CDR1 DFQATT and CDR2 SNEGSKA (reference sequence). V shed 6 bases and J shed 5 bases, with 14 bases lying between them. The CDR3 extends over 13 amino acids.

The chain links TRBV7-2 to TRBJ2-7, with D possibly matching TRBD1 (6 bases). This CDR3 contains 14 residues. V lost 2 bases and J 2 bases, leaving 10 bases between the germline ends. CDR1 and CDR2 from the germline V gene are SGHTA and FQGNSA. The CDR3 protein is CASSLTGQPYEQYF. The CDR3 region has the DNA TGTGCCAGCAGCTTAACAGGACAGCCCTACGAGCAGTACTTC.

This sequence joins TRBV5-1 and TRBJ1-6; perhaps TRBD1 as D (6 bases). The CDR3 loop spans 14 amino acids. Germline CDR1 is SGHRS and CDR2 is YFSETQ. Trimming removed 0 bases from V and 10 bases from J, with 11 bases in between. Here the CDR3 DNA reads TGCGCCAGCAGCTTGGGACAGGTTCTCTCACCCCTCCACTTT. As protein: CASSLGQVLSPLHF.

Worth noting for this clone: Just one base apart from a much larger clone, this may be a read error. V and J are TRBV27 and TRBJ2-3; 7 nucleotides agree with TRBD2. There are 15 residues in the CDR3. Germline loops: CDR1 MNHEY, CDR2 SMNVEV (reference sequence). The ends lost 8 bases at V and 2 bases at J; junction bases unmatched: 10. The CDR3 coding sequence is TGTGCCAGCTCGCTAGCGGTAGGGATCACAGATACGCAGTATTTT. It specifies CASSLAVGITDTQYF.

In DNA form, the CDR3 reads TGTGCCAGCAGTTTGCGTGGGTTGGCGGGGAGGCTAGGGCATGAGCAGTTCTTC. This sequence encodes CASSLRGLAGRLGHEQFF. The J gene is TRBJ2-1, the V gene TRBV27; a possible D gene is TRBD2 (6 bases). Germline V CDR1 and CDR2: MNHEY, SMNVEV (reference sequence). CDR3 length: 18 amino acids. Trimming took 3 bases from V and 8 from J, leaving 26 bases between them.

In this sample, this clone turned up a few times. The chain links TRBV9 to TRBJ2-2; D is ambiguous. Germline V gene lookup returns CDR1 SGDLS and CDR2 YYNGEE. V was cut by 0 bases and J by 5 bases, with 5 bases left in between. CDR3 size: 13 residues. CDR3 amino acids: CASSVAPTGELFF. CDR3 DNA sequence: TGTGCCAGCAGCGTAGCACCGACCGGGGAGCTGTTTTTT.

The chain carries TRBV20-1 and TRBJ1-2; 9 nucleotides align to TRBD1. Trimming removed 5 bases from V and 7 bases from J; junction bases left unmatched: 14. Germline CDR1 and CDR2: DFQATT and SNEGSKA (reference sequence). The CDR3 contains 15 residues. Written as DNA, the CDR3 is TGCAGTGCTGAGACCGGGACAGGGTCCTACGGTGGCTACACCTTC. Its translation: CSAETGTGSYGGYTF.

In this sample, this clone turned up many times. The DNA of the CDR3 is TGTGCCACCAGGGGACAGCTGAACACCGGGGAGCTGTTTTTT. This translates into CATRGQLNTGELFF. This sequence joins TRBV24-1 and TRBJ2-2, with 7 bases lining up with TRBD1. Germline lookup yields CDR1 KGHDR and CDR2 SFDVKD. The ends lost 7 bases at V and 1 base at J; junction bases unmatched: 2. This CDR3 has 14 amino acids.

The chain is built from TRBV7-8 and TRBJ2-1; the match to TRBD2 covers 13 bases. The CDR3 has 17 residues. In germline, CDR1 is SGHVS, CDR2 FQNEAQ. V dropped 1 base and J dropped 3; count of bases not matched to a gene: 3. This CDR3 is CASSLVGLAGDYNEQFF. The CDR3 DNA reads TGTGCCAGCAGCTTAGTAGGACTAGCGGGAGACTACAATGAGCAGTTCTTC.

V and J are TRBV2 and TRBJ2-3; 11 bases align to TRBD2. In germline, CDR1 is SNHLY, CDR2 FYNNEI. The CDR3 runs 19 residues. V gave up 2 bases and J gave up 6 bases; unmatched junction bases: 16. CDR3 residues: CASSERNQTSGAQRDTQYF. DNA for the CDR3: TGTGCCAGCAGTGAAAGGAACCAGACTAGCGGGGCCCAGCGGGATACGCAGTATTTT.

There are a few counts of this clone. This rearrangement joins TRBV10-3 to TRBJ2-7, with 7 bases aligning to TRBD1. Trimming took 2 bases from V and 1 from J; bases not matched to a gene: 2. Germline assignment: CDR1 ENHRY and CDR2 SYGVKD. The CDR3 runs to 14 residues. CDR3 loop: CAISEGQASYEQYF. CDR3 sequence (DNA): TGTGCCATCAGTGAGGGACAGGCATCCTACGAGCAGTACTTC.

This clone was observed a few times. The chain recombines TRBV12-3 or TRBV12-4 with TRBJ1-2, with D uncertain. The germline V and J ends were trimmed by 3 bases and 0 bases, with 14 bases remaining between them. This CDR3 spans 16 amino acids. CDR3 loop: CASSFSGGITNYGYTF. CDR3 sequence (DNA): TGTGCCAGCAGTTTCTCAGGCGGGATTACTAACTATGGCTACACCTTC.

With respect to this clone: Sequence at one end of the junction differs from germline and may be a read error. The gene calls are TRBV12-3 or TRBV12-4 and TRBJ2-1, with 11 bases aligning to TRBD2. The CDR3 sequence is 15 residues long. The CDR3 DNA reads as TGTGCCAGCAGTGTAATAGCGGGAGGGAGCAAGGAGCAGTGCTTC. Residues: CASSVIAGGSKEQCF.

About this clone: A single base separates this from a much larger clone, so it may be a read error. V usage is TRBV27 and J usage is TRBJ1-6, with no clear D. The CDR3 is 16 amino acids. The germline CDR1 and CDR2 sequences are MNHEY and SMNVEV (reference sequence). The CDR3 is CASSPYGVGLDSTLHF. In DNA, the CDR3 is TGTGCCAGCAGTCCCTACGGCGTAGGGTTGGATTCAACCCTCCACTTT.

On this clone: Different DNA sequences within this sample yield the same CDR3. The chain combines TRBV27 with TRBJ2-6, with a possible D match to TRBD1 (6 bases). CDR1 is MNHEY, CDR2 SMNVEV, per germline (reference sequence). Trimming removed 7 bases at V and 3 bases at J, with 19 bases between. This CDR3 is built from 17 residues. This CDR3 is CASKSRQVMSGANVLTF. The CDR3, as DNA: TGTGCCAGCAAGTCAAGACAGGTAATGAGTGGGGCCAACGTCCTGACTTTC. Full variable domain (remainder filled in from reference TRBV27 and TRBJ2-6): EAQVTQNPRYLITVTGKKLTVTCSQNMNHEYMSWYRQDPGLGLRQIYYSMNVEVTDKGDVPEGYKVSRKEKRNFPLILESPSPNQTSLYFCASKSRQVMSGANVLTFGAGSRLTVL.

This clone was detected a few times. The chain has TRBV27 and TRBJ1-2, with D maybe TRBD1 (6 bases). CDR1 and CDR2 (germline): MNHEY, SMNVEV (reference sequence). V was pared by 2 bases and J by 8 bases, with 12 bases between. There are 13 residues in the CDR3. CDR3: CASSLGGARGYTF. The CDR3 region has the DNA TGTGCCAGCAGTTTAGGGGGGGCGCGAGGCTACACCTTC.

For this clone: The CDR3 does not close with the conserved phenylalanine or tryptophan, likely indicating a read error. The chain links TRBV6-2 or TRBV6-3 to TRBJ2-7; 11 bases map to TRBD2. The CDR3 is made up of 15 amino acids. Germline values: CDR1 MNHEY, CDR2 SVGEGT. V shed 0 bases and J 10 bases; nucleotides not matched to a gene: 8. The CDR3 reads CASSYSTSGIGDQYD. In nucleotides, the CDR3 is TGTGCCAGCAGTTACTCGACTAGCGGGATCGGAGATCAGTACGAC.

The V and J genes are TRBV5-5 and TRBJ1-3, with D tentatively TRBD1 (6 bases). Trimming cost V 0 bases and J 4 bases, with 11 bases left between them. CDR3 size: 15 residues. Germline V lookup: CDR1 SGHKS, CDR2 YYEKEE (reference sequence). The CDR3 reads CASSLDGTNGNTIYF. CDR3 DNA: TGTGCCAGCAGCTTGGACGGGACAAACGGAAACACCATATATTTT.

In its sample, this clone was seen a few times. The genes are TRBV11-2 and TRBJ2-7; 12 positions match TRBD2. Germline CDR1 reads SGHAT; CDR2 reads FQNNGV. This CDR3 spans 15 amino acids. Trimming took 5 bases from V and 2 from J; bases not matched to a gene: 4. CDR3 region: CASSLLAGGTYEQYF. CDR3 in DNA: TGTGCCAGCAGCCTGCTAGCGGGAGGGACCTACGAGCAGTACTTC.

This rearrangement joins TRBV19 to TRBJ2-2; a possible D gene is TRBD1 (5 bases). The CDR3 loop spans 13 amino acids. V lost 4 bases and J 5 bases, leaving 8 bases between the germline ends. The germline V gene encodes CDR1 LNHDA and CDR2 SQIVND (reference sequence). CDR3: CASSTQGTGELFF. CDR3 in DNA: TGTGCCAGTAGTACCCAGGGTACCGGGGAGCTGTTTTTT.

V usage is TRBV9 and J usage is TRBJ2-1, with D possibly matching TRBD2 (6 bases). CDR1 is SGDLS and CDR2 is YYNGEE in the germline V gene. The CDR3 totals 14 residues. V was clipped by 2 bases and J by 9 bases, with 15 bases between them. CDR3: CASSVSGTVGEQFF. The CDR3 region has the DNA TGTGCCAGCAGCGTTAGCGGAACCGTCGGTGAGCAGTTCTTC.

This clone was counted many times. The genes are TRBV20-1 and TRBJ1-2; D gene uncertain. Germline V CDR1 and CDR2: DFQATT, SNEGSKA (reference sequence). The CDR3 consists of 14 residues. V lost 1 base to trimming and J lost 1 base, with 10 bases between them. The CDR3, as DNA: TGCAGTGCTAGAGTGGCGAGGGATAACTATGGCTACACCTTC. This gives the protein CSARVARDNYGYTF.